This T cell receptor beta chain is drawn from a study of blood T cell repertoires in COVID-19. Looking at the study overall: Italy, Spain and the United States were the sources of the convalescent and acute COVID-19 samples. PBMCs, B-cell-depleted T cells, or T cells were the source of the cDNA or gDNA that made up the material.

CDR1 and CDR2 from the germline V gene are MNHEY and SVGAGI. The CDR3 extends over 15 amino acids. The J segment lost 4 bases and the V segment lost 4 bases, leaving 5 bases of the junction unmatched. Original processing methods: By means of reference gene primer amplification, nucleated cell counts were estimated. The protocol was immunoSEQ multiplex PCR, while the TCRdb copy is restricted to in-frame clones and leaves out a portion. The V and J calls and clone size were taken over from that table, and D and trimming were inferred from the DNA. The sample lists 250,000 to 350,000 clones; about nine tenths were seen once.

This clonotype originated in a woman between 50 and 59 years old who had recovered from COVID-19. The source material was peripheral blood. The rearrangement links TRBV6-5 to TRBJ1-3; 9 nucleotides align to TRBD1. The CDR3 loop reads CASSLGQGPGNTIYF. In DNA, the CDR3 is TGTGCCAGCAGTTTGGGACAGGGCCCCGGAAACACCATATATTTT.